Here is one T cell receptor beta chain with its context. Other DNA sequences in the sample encode the same CDR3. This entry belongs to a study of shared clonotypes between healthy human individuals. Sorted-subset replicate PCRs used around 200 ng DNA, some 30,000 T cell genomes. Profiling relied on immunoSEQ multiplex PCR, and the TCRdb table lists in-frame clones only, not all of them. The sample consists of approximately 2.5 million clones, roughly 93% of them appearing once. Germline V CDR1 and CDR2: KGHSH, LQKENI. J gave up 5 bases and V 2 bases, and 0 bases lay outside the gene matches. The CDR3 runs to 13 residues.

This clonotype was obtained from a young man in good health. Some clones in this sample may be carry-over from other donors' samples. The chain has TRBV18 and TRBJ1-2; 9 positions agree with TRBD1. The material sequenced was naive CD4+ T cells from PBMCs. Noted subset: CD45RA+ positively selected. CDR3 nucleotides: TGTGCCAGCTCACCAGGACAGGGGTATGGCTACACCTTC. It yields the protein CASSPGQGYGYTF.